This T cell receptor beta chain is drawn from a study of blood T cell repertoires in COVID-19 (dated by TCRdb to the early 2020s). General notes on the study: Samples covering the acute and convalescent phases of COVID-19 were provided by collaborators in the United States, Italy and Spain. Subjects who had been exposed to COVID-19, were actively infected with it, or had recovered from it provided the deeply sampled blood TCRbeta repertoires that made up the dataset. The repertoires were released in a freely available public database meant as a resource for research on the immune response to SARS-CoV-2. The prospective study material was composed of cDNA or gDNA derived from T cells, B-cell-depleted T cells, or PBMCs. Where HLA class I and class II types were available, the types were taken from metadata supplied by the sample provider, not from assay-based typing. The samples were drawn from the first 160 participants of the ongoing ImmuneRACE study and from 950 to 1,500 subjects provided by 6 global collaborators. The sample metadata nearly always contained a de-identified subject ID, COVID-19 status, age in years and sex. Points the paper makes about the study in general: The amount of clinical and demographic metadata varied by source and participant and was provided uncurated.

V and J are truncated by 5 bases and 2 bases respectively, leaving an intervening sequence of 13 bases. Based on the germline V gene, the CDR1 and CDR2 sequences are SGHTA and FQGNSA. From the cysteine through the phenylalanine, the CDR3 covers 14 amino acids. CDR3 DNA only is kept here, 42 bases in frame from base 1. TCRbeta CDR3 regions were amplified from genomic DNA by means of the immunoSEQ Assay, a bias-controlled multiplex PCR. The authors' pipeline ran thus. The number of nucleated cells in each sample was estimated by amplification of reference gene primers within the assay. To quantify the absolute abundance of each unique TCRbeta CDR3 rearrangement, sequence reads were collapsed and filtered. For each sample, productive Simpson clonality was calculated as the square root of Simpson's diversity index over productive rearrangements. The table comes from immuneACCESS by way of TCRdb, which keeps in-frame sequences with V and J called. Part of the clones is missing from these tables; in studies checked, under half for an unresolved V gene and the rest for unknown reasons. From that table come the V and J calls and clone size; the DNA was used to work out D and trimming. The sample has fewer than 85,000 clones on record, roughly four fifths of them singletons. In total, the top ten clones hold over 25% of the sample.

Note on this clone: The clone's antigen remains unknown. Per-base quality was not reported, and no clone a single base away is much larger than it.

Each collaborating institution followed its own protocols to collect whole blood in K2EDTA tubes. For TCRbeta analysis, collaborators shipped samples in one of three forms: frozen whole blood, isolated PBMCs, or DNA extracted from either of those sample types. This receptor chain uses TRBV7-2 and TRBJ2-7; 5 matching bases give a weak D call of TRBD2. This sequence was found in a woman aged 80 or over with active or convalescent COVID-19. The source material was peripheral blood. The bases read TGTGCCAGCAGCGCAGCGGATCTTACCTACGAGCAGTACTTC. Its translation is CASSAADLTYEQYF.